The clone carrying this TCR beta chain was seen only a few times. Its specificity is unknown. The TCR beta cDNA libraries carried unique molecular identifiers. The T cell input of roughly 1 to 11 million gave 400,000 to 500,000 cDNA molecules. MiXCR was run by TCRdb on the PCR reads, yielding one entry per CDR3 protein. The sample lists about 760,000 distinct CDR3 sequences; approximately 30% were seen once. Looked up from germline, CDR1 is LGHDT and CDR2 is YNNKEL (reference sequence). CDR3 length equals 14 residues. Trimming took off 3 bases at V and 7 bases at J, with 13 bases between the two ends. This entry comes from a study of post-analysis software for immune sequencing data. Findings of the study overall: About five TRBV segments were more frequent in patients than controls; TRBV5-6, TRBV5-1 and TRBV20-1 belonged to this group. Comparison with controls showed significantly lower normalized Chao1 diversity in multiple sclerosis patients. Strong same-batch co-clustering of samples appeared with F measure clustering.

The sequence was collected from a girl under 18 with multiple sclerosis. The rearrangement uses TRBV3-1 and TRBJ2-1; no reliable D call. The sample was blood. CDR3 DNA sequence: TGTGCCAGCAGCCAGGATTGGCGGTCGAATGAGCAGTTCTTC. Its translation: CASSQDWRSNEQFF.